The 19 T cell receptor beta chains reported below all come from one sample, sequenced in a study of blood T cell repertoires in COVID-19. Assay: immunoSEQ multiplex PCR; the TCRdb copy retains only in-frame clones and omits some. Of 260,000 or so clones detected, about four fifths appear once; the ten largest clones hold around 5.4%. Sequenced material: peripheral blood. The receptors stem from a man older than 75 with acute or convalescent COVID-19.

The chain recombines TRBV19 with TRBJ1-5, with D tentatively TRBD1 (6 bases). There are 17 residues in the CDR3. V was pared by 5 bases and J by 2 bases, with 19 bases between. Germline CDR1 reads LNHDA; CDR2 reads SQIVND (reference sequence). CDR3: CASSQQGKGLGNQPQHF. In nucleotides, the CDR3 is TGTGCCAGTAGTCAACAGGGAAAGGGGTTAGGCAATCAGCCCCAGCATTTT.

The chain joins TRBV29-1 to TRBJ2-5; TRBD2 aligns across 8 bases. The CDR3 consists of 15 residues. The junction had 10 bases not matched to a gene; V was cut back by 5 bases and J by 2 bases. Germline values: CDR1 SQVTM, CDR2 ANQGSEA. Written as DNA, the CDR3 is TGCAGCGTTATTGGTACTAGCGGTTTTCAAGAGACCCAGTACTTC. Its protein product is CSVIGTSGFQETQYF.

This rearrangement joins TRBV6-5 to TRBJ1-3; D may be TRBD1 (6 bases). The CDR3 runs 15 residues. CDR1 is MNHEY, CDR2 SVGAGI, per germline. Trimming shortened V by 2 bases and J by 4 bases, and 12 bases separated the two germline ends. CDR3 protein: CASSYETGQGNTIYF. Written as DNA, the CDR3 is TGTGCCAGCAGTTACGAAACAGGGCAAGGAAACACCATATATTTT.

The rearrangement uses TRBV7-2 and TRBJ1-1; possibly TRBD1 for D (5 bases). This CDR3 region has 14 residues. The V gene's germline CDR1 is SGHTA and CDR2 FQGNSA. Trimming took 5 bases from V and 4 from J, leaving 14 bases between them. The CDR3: CASSNSWGGTEAFF. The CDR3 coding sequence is TGTGCCAGCAGCAACTCTTGGGGGGGCACTGAAGCTTTCTTT.

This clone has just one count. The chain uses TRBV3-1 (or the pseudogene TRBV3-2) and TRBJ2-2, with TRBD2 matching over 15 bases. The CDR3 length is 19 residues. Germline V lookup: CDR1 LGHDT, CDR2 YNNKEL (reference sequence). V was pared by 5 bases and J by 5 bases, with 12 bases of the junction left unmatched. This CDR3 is CASSSTGTSGRHATGELFF. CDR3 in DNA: TGTGCCAGCAGCTCGACCGGGACTAGCGGGAGGCACGCGACCGGGGAGCTGTTTTTT.

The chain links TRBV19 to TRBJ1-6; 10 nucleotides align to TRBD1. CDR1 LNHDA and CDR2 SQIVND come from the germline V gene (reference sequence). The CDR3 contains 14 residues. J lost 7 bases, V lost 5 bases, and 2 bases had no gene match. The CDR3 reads CASSEGQGNSPLHF. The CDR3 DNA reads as TGTGCCAGTAGTGAGGGACAGGGGAATTCACCCCTCCACTTT.

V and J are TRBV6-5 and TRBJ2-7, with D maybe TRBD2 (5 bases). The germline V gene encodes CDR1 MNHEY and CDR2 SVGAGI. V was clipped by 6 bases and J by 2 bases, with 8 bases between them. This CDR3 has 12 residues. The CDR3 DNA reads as TGTGCCAGCAGCGGGGTACCCTACGAGCAGTACTTC. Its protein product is CASSGVPYEQYF.

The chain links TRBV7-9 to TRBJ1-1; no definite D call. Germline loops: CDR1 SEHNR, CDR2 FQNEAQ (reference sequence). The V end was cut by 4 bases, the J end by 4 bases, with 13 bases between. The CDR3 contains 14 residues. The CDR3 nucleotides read TGTGCCAGCAGCTCAACGGGAGCCTTCACTGAAGCTTTCTTT. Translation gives CASSSTGAFTEAFF. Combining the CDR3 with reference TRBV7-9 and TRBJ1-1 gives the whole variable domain DTGVSQNPRHKITKRGQNVTFRCDPISEHNRLYWYRQTLGQGPEFLTYFQNEAQLEKSRLLSDRFSAERPKGSFSTLEIQRTEQGDSAMYLCASSSTGAFTEAFFGQGTRLTVV.

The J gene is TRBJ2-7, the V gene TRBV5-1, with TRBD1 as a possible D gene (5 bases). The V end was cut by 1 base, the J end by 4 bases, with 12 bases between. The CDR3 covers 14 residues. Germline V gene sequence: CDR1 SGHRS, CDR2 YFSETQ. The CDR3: CASSLTPGNYEQYF. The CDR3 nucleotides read TGCGCCAGCAGCTTGACGCCAGGGAATTACGAGCAGTACTTC.

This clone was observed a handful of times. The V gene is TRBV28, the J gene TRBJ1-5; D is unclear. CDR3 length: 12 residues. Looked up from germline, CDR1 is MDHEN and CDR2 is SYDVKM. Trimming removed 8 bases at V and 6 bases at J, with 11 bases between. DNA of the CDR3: TGTGCCAGCCGAACCCCCGGTCAGCCCCAGCATTTT. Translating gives CASRTPGQPQHF.

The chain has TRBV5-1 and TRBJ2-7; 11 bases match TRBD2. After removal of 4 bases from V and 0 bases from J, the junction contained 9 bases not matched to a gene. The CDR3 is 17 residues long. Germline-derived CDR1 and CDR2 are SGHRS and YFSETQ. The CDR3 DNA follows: TGCGCCAGCAGCCCGGCTCCGACTAGCGGGAACTCCTACGAGCAGTACTTC. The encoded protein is CASSPAPTSGNSYEQYF.

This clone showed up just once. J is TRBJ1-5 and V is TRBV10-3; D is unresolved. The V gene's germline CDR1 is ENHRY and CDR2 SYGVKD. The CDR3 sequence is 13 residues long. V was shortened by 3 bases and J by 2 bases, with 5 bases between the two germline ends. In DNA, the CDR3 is TGTGCCATCAGTGATGGAGGCAATCAGCCCCAGCATTTT. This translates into CAISDGGNQPQHF.

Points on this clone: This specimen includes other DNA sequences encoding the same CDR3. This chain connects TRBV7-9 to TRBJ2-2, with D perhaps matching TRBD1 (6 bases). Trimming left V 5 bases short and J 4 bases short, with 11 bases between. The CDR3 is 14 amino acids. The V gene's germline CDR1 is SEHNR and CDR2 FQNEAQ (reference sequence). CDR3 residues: CASSTGLGTGELFF. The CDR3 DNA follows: TGTGCCAGCAGCACAGGGTTGGGCACCGGGGAGCTGTTTTTT.

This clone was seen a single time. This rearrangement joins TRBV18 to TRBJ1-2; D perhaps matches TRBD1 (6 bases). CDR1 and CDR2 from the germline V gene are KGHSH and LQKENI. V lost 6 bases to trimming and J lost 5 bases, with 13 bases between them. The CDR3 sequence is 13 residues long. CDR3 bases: TGTGCCAGCTCCCCAGACAGGTCGTATGGCTACACCTTC. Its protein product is CASSPDRSYGYTF.

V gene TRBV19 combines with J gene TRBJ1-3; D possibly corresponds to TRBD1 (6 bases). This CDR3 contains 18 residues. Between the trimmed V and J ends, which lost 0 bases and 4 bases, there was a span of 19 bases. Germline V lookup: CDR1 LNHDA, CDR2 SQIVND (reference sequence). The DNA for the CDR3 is TGTGCCAGTAGTATAGAAGGCCTCGGACAGTTTTTCGGAAACACCATATATTTT. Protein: CASSIEGLGQFFGNTIYF.

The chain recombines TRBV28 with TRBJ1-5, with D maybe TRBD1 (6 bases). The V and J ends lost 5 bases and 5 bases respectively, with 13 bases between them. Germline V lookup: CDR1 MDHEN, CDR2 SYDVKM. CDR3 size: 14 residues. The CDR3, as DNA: TGTGCCAGCAGTCGAGGACAGCCCTATCAGCCCCAGCATTTT. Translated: CASSRGQPYQPQHF. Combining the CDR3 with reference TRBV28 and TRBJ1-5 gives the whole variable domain DVKVTQSSRYLVKRTGEKVFLECVQDMDHENMFWYRQDPGLGLRLIYFSYDVKMKEKGDIPEGYSVSREKKERFSLILESASTNQTSMYLCASSRGQPYQPQHFGDGTRLSIL.

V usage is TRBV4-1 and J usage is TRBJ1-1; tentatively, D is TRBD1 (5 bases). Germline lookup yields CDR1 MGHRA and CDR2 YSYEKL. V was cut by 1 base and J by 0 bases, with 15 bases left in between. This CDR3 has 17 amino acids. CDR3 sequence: CASSQGGNEHLNTEAFF. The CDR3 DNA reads TGCGCCAGCAGCCAAGGGGGCAACGAACACTTGAACACTGAAGCTTTCTTT.

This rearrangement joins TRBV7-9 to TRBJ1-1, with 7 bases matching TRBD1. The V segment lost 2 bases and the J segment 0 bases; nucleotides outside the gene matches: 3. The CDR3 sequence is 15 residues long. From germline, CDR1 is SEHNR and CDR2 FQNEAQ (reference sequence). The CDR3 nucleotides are TGTGCCAGCAGCTTAATAGGGGGCCTGAACACTGAAGCTTTCTTT. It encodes CASSLIGGLNTEAFF.

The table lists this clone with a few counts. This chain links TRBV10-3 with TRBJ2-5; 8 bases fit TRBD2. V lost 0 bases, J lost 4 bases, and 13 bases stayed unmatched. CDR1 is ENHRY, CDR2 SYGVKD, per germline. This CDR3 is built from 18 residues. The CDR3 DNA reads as TGTGCCATCAGTGAGTCAAGAGTGAGCGGGGGCCTAAGAGAGACCCAGTACTTC. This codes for CAISESRVSGGLRETQYF.